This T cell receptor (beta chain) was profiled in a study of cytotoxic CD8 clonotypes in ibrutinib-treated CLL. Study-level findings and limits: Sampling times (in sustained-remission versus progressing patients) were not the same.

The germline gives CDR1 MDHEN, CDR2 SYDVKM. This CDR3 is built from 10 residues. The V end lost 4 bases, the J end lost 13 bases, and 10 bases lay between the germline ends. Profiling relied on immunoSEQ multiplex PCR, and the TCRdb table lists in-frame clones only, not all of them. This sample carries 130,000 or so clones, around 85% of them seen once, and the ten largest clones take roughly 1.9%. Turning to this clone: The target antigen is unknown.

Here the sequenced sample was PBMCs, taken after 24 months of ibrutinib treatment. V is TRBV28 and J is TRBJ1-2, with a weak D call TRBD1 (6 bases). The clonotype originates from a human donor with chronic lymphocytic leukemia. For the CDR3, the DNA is TGTGCCAGCAGTTCGGACAGAGTCACCTTC. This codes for CASSSDRVTF.